This passage covers 13 T cell receptor beta chains from one sample sequenced in a study of Ad26.COV2.S vaccination and SARS-CoV-2 variants. Indicated treatment: some 20 received Ad26.COV2.S at low or high dose, single or two shots; about 5 received placebo; per-sample allocation not given. Sampling happened 63 days after the first vaccine or placebo injection. Assay used: immunoSEQ multiplex PCR; TCRdb lists only in-frame clones, some missing. The sample carries 200,000 to 300,000 clones, approximately 88% recorded once. The sample in question was peripheral blood, obtained in a trial of Ad26.COV2.S vaccine versus placebo. These receptors were obtained from a person between 18 and 59 years old who received the Ad26.COV2.S COVID-19 vaccine or a placebo.

V is TRBV10-3 and J is TRBJ2-6, with unresolved D. The CDR3 has 14 amino acids. Trimming took off 4 bases at V and 1 base at J, with 5 bases between the two ends. Germline V gives CDR1 ENHRY, CDR2 SYGVKD. CDR3 sequence: CAISGASGANVLTF. Written as DNA, the CDR3 is TGTGCCATCAGTGGGGCATCTGGGGCCAACGTCCTGACTTTC.

This sequence joins TRBV27 and TRBJ2-1, with 9 nucleotides matching TRBD2. CDR1 MNHEY and CDR2 SMNVEV come from the germline V gene (reference sequence). V dropped 2 bases and J dropped 6; count of bases not matched to a gene: 14. CDR3 length equals 18 residues. CDR3 loop: CASSLKGGGAVFPNEQFF. CDR3 sequence (DNA): TGTGCCAGCAGTTTAAAGGGCGGGGGGGCCGTTTTCCCCAATGAGCAGTTCTTC.

The CDR3 region is CASSFGGLDTGELFF. The CDR3 DNA is TGTGCCAGCAGCTTCGGGGGGCTGGACACCGGGGAGCTGTTTTTT. The chain joins TRBV7-6 to TRBJ2-2, with a tentative D call TRBD2 (7 bases). The CDR3 loop spans 15 amino acids. Germline-derived CDR1 and CDR2 are SGHVS and FNYEAQ. V lost 3 bases to trimming and J lost 3 bases, with 11 bases between them.

The rearrangement links TRBV28 to TRBJ1-1; D remains unclear. V was shortened by 6 bases and J by 1 base, with 9 bases between the two germline ends. In germline, CDR1 is MDHEN, CDR2 SYDVKM. The CDR3 runs 13 residues. CDR3 amino acids: CASSSGRNTEAFF. The CDR3 DNA reads as TGTGCCAGCAGCTCCGGCCGGAACACTGAAGCTTTCTTT.

This rearrangement joins TRBV18 to TRBJ1-5, with TRBD1 matching 7 bases. The CDR3 totals 14 residues. In germline, CDR1 is KGHSH, CDR2 LQKENI. With 3 bases clipped from V and 2 bases from J, the junction kept 1 base outside the gene matches. Here the CDR3 DNA reads TGTGCCAGCTCACCTGGGACAGGCAATCAGCCCCAGCATTTT. It translates to CASSPGTGNQPQHF. Variable domain in full (rest from reference TRBV18 and TRBJ1-5): NAGVMQNPRHLVRRRGQEARLRCSPMKGHSHVYWYRQLPEEGLKFMVYLQKENIIDESGMPKERFSAEFPKEGPSILRIQQVVRGDSAAYFCASSPGTGNQPQHFGDGTRLSIL.

This chain connects TRBV9 to TRBJ2-5; 10 bases are shared with TRBD2. CDR3 length: 13 residues. Germline CDR1 SGDLS, CDR2 YYNGEE. After removal of 4 bases from V and 5 bases from J, the junction contained 2 bases not matched to a gene. CDR3 nucleotide sequence: TGTGCCAGCAGCTCGACTAGCGGGGAGACCCAGTACTTC. Protein sequence: CASSSTSGETQYF. Filled out from reference TRBV9 and TRBJ2-5, the complete variable domain reads DSGVTQTPKHLITATGQRVTLRCSPRSGDLSVYWYQQSLDQGLQFLIQYYNGEERAKGNILERFSAQQFPDLHSELNLSSLELGDSALYFCASSSTSGETQYFGPGTRLLVL.

The genes are TRBV19 and TRBJ2-7, with D perhaps being TRBD1 or TRBD2 (7 bases each). Germline values: CDR1 LNHDA, CDR2 SQIVND (reference sequence). Trimming cost V 5 bases and J 6 bases, with 20 bases left between them. The CDR3 covers 15 residues. This chain's CDR3 is CASSQQGGGWSEQYF. CDR3 DNA sequence: TGTGCCAGTAGTCAACAGGGAGGGGGCTGGAGCGAGCAGTACTTC.

The CDR3 region is CASSPGQNYEQYF. The CDR3 DNA sequence: TGTGCCAGCAGCCCTGGACAGAACTACGAGCAGTACTTC. V is TRBV11-3 and J is TRBJ2-7, with D possibly being TRBD1 (6 bases). The V and J ends lost 5 bases and 3 bases respectively, with 11 bases between them. CDR1 and CDR2 from the germline V gene are SGHNT and YENEEA. The CDR3 runs to 13 residues.

V gene TRBV6-1 combines with J gene TRBJ2-1; D possibly corresponds to TRBD1 (6 bases). The germline CDR1 and CDR2 sequences are MNHNS and SASEGT. V lost 1 base and J 8 bases, leaving 21 bases between the germline ends. The CDR3 runs 17 residues. The CDR3 spells CASSEGLLGGWGDEQFF. As DNA, the CDR3 is TGTGCCAGCAGTGAAGGTTTGTTAGGGGGATGGGGTGATGAGCAGTTCTTC.

The V and J genes are TRBV6-2 or TRBV6-3 and TRBJ2-3; TRBD2 aligns across 12 bases. The J segment lost 2 bases and the V segment lost 0 bases, leaving 3 bases of the junction unmatched. This CDR3 is built from 17 residues. Per the germline V gene, CDR1 is MNHEY and CDR2 is SVGEGT. The chain's CDR3 is CASSYSLAGGTTDTQYF. The CDR3 DNA reads TGTGCCAGCAGTTACTCACTAGCGGGAGGTACCACAGATACGCAGTATTTT.

V is TRBV15 and J is TRBJ1-4; 7 bases are shared with TRBD1. The CDR3 sequence is 15 residues long. Germline V gives CDR1 LNHNV, CDR2 YYDKDF (reference sequence). Unmatched junction bases numbered 8, after V lost 5 bases and J lost 5 bases. DNA for the CDR3: TGTGCCACCAGCCGAGGGACAGAGAAAAATGAAAAACTGTTTTTT. Encoded protein: CATSRGTEKNEKLFF.

This chain uses TRBV24-1 with TRBJ2-7; D assignment may be TRBD1 or TRBD2 (5 bases each). CDR1 is KGHDR and CDR2 is SFDVKD in the germline V gene. This CDR3 has 17 residues. V gave up 0 bases and J gave up 4 bases, with 18 bases separating them. CDR3 bases: TGTGCCACCAGTGATTTGCATCCTAGGGACGGAGATTACGAGCAGTACTTC. Amino acid sequence: CATSDLHPRDGDYEQYF.

J is TRBJ1-2 and V is TRBV28; D gene unclear. Trimming shortened V by 4 bases and J by 7 bases, and 13 bases separated the two germline ends. CDR1 and CDR2 from the germline V gene are MDHEN and SYDVKM. The CDR3 contains 13 residues. CDR3 DNA: TGTGCCAGCAGTTCACCGGGAGGAGGTGGCTACACCTTC. It encodes CASSSPGGGGYTF.